This T cell receptor (beta chain) was recorded in a study of blood T cell repertoires in COVID-19. About the study: T cells, B-cell-depleted T cells, or PBMCs provided the cDNA or gDNA that served as material.

Data came from immunoSEQ multiplex PCR; TCRdb stores just in-frame clones and leaves some out. The data contain about 250,000 clones, around 89% of them singletons. This CDR3 has 12 residues. Between the trimmed V and J ends, which lost 5 bases and 6 bases, there was a span of 10 bases. Germline CDR1 SGHNT, CDR2 YENEEA. This clone was seen more than once but under ten times. Two negative PCRs, clearance, or symptom resolution had been documented for recovered Cohort 3 donors. The TCR originated in a man aged 40-49 years who had recovered from COVID-19. The source material was PBMCs or T cells enriched from blood (not recorded which). The V call is TRBV11-3, the J call TRBJ1-1; D gene unclear. This CDR3 is CASSPHEAEAFF. The CDR3 nucleotides read TGTGCCAGCAGCCCCCACGAGGCTGAAGCTTTCTTT.